This record covers a single T cell receptor beta chain. Antigen specificity is unknown. Clones were sequenced by immunoSEQ multiplex PCR, and TCRdb holds only the in-frame ones, with some missing. The profile shows around 94,000 clones, 86% of them singletons. CDR1 and CDR2 from the germline V gene are LNHDA and SQIVND (reference sequence). J was trimmed by 4 bases and V by 3 bases; bases with no gene match: 6. The CDR3 contains 15 residues. The data stem from a study of T cell responses to AZD1222 COVID-19 vaccine. Study-level points and caveats: Mostly white British, mostly female donors; authors suggested clonal diversity may be underestimated.

Material: peripheral blood, obtained on day 0 of AZD1222 vaccination. This receptor was taken from an adult in good health. The chain couples TRBV19 to TRBJ2-5; the match to TRBD1 covers 9 bases. Here the CDR3 reads CASSMDRGPTETQYF. The CDR3 coding sequence is TGTGCCAGTAGTATGGACAGGGGCCCAACAGAGACCCAGTACTTC.